One sample yielded the 15 T cell receptor beta chains listed below, sequenced in a study of T cells after somatic rescue of genetic block. Assay: immunoSEQ multiplex PCR; the TCRdb copy retains only in-frame clones and omits some. Of roughly 65,000 clones listed, roughly 92% are singletons. Sequencing was performed on peripheral blood mononuclear cells (PBMCs). These receptors originate from a man aged 35 to 55.

The CDR3 is CASSGRLAGDIYNEQFF. In DNA, the CDR3 is TGTGCCAGCAGCGGGAGACTAGCGGGAGATATCTACAATGAGCAGTTCTTC. This chain connects TRBV9 to TRBJ2-1; TRBD2 matches 12 bases. CDR3 length: 17 amino acids. J was trimmed by 3 bases and V by 3 bases; bases with no gene match: 7. Germline values: CDR1 SGDLS, CDR2 YYNGEE.

CDR3 DNA: TGTGCCAGCAGTTTACCTAGCGGGAGGGTGGGCAATGAGCAGTTCTTC. Protein product: CASSLPSGRVGNEQFF. This chain joins TRBV28 and TRBJ2-1, with 12 bases matching TRBD2. The CDR3 has 16 residues. Germline CDR1 MDHEN, CDR2 SYDVKM. The J segment lost 6 bases and the V segment lost 2 bases, leaving 5 bases of the junction unmatched.

The genes are TRBV9 and TRBJ2-1; TRBD1 or TRBD2 may be the D gene (5 bases each). The germline CDR1 and CDR2 sequences are SGDLS and YYNGEE. V lost 0 bases and J lost 7, with 11 bases in between. The CDR3 is made up of 14 amino acids. This CDR3 is CASSVEGRENEQFF. As DNA, the CDR3 is TGTGCCAGCAGCGTAGAGGGCAGGGAGAATGAGCAGTTCTTC.

The genes are TRBV7-9 and TRBJ2-2, with D perhaps TRBD1 (6 bases). This CDR3 has 15 amino acids. The V gene's germline CDR1 is SEHNR and CDR2 FQNEAQ (reference sequence). V lost 5 bases, J lost 4 bases, and 14 bases lay in between. CDR3 sequence reads: CASSPWDTLTGELFF. The DNA of the CDR3 is TGTGCCAGCAGCCCGTGGGACACCCTCACCGGGGAGCTGTTTTTT.

This chain joins TRBV5-4 and TRBJ1-6; TRBD1 might be the D (6 bases). Germline V gene sequence: CDR1 SGHNT, CDR2 YYREEE (reference sequence). V dropped 3 bases and J dropped 13 bases, with 23 bases sitting between them. The CDR3 consists of 16 residues. The CDR3 DNA reads TGTGCCAGCAGCTACACAGGGAACGTTGGCATTATCCCCCTCCACTTT. Translation: CASSYTGNVGIIPLHF.

V is TRBV5-1 and J is TRBJ2-4; tentatively, D is TRBD1 (5 bases). The length of the CDR3 is 18 residues. V lost 4 bases and J lost 0, with 20 bases in between. Germline CDR1 reads SGHRS; CDR2 reads YFSETQ. This CDR3 is CASSPYDPDRAAKNIQYF. The CDR3 bases are TGCGCCAGCAGCCCTTACGACCCCGACAGAGCAGCCAAAAACATTCAGTACTTC.

CDR3 DNA: TGTGCCAGCAGGGACTACAAATACGAGCAGTACTTC. Amino acid sequence: CASRDYKYEQYF. The genes are TRBV2 and TRBJ2-7; a weak D match, TRBD2 (6 bases). The CDR3 length is 12 residues. Trimming took 6 bases from V and 4 from J, leaving 10 bases between them. Per the germline V gene, CDR1 is SNHLY and CDR2 is FYNNEI.

The rearrangement uses TRBV7-9 and TRBJ2-1, with D tentatively TRBD1 (6 bases). The germline CDR1 and CDR2 sequences are SEHNR and FQNEAQ (reference sequence). The CDR3 is made up of 15 amino acids. V lost 0 bases to trimming and J lost 5 bases, with 11 bases between them. CDR3 bases: TGTGCCAGCAGCTTAGCGGCAGGGGTTAACAATGAGCAGTTCTTC. Translating gives CASSLAAGVNNEQFF. Full variable domain (missing parts from reference TRBV7-9 and TRBJ2-1): DTGVSQNPRHKITKRGQNVTFRCDPISEHNRLYWYRQTLGQGPEFLTYFQNEAQLEKSRLLSDRFSAERPKGSFSTLEIQRTEQGDSAMYLCASSLAAGVNNEQFFGPGTRLTVL.

DNA for the CDR3: TGTGCCAGCACCCCGGGGCCGGGACGGTCCTACGAGCAGTACTTC. Its protein product is CASTPGPGRSYEQYF. The chain employs TRBV6-5 and TRBJ2-7, with D perhaps matching TRBD1 or TRBD2 (5 bases each). V was pared by 7 bases and J by 1 base, with 17 bases between. Germline values: CDR1 MNHEY, CDR2 SVGAGI. CDR3 length: 15 residues.

This chain connects TRBV19 to TRBJ2-7; D possibly corresponds to TRBD2 (6 bases). In germline, CDR1 is LNHDA, CDR2 SQIVND (reference sequence). V was cut by 10 bases and J by 2 bases, with 18 bases left in between. The CDR3 runs 14 residues. The CDR3 DNA reads TGTGCCACCACGGGAGACCTCCCCCCCTACGAGCAGTACTTC. Translation: CATTGDLPPYEQYF.

J is TRBJ1-4 and V is TRBV29-1, with a tentative D call TRBD1 (5 bases). Germline V gene data show CDR1 as SQVTM and CDR2 as ANQGSEA. Trimming cost V 6 bases and J 4 bases, with 9 bases left between them. The CDR3 has 12 amino acids. The CDR3 DNA is TGCAGCGTGGGGCAGAATAATGAAAAACTGTTTTTT. It yields the protein CSVGQNNEKLFF.

The rearrangement joins TRBV20-1 to TRBJ1-4; D is unresolved. The germline gives CDR1 DFQATT, CDR2 SNEGSKA (reference sequence). There are 11 residues in the CDR3. Deletions cut 6 bases from V and 7 bases from J, with 9 bases between. The CDR3 region is CSAGYGEKLFF. The CDR3 DNA is TGCAGTGCAGGGTATGGTGAAAAACTGTTTTTT.

J is TRBJ1-5 and V is TRBV5-5; D gene ambiguous. Per germline, CDR1 SGHKS and CDR2 YYEKEE (reference sequence). V shed 0 bases and J shed 3 bases, with 4 bases lying between them. The CDR3 sequence is 13 residues long. The CDR3 nucleotides are TGTGCCAGCAGCTTGGACCCCAATCAGCCCCAGCATTTT. Protein: CASSLDPNQPQHF.

The chain joins TRBV27 to TRBJ2-3, with D tentatively TRBD1 (7 bases). The CDR3 consists of 18 residues. V was pared by 5 bases and J by 0 bases, with 21 bases between. CDR1 and CDR2 from the germline V gene are MNHEY and SMNVEV (reference sequence). DNA for the CDR3: TGTGCCAGCAGTCCCCGGACAGGACGGGGGCGCAGCACAGATACGCAGTATTTT. It encodes CASSPRTGRGRSTDTQYF.

The gene calls are TRBV4-2 and TRBJ2-3; 7 bases fit TRBD2. J was trimmed by 1 base and V by 0 bases; bases with no gene match: 1. This CDR3 has 15 amino acids. Germline-derived CDR1 and CDR2 are LGHNA and YNFKEQ. The CDR3 protein is CASSQDREGTDTQYF. CDR3 in DNA: TGTGCCAGCAGCCAAGACCGGGAGGGCACAGATACGCAGTATTTT.